The T cell receptor beta chain described here comes from a study of blood T cell repertoires in COVID-19. For the study at large: The study drew acute and convalescent COVID-19 samples from the United States, Italy and Spain. T cells, B-cell-depleted T cells, or PBMCs provided the cDNA or gDNA that served as material.

Original processing methods: Amplified reference gene primers provided the basis for estimating nucleated cell counts. Sequencing used immunoSEQ multiplex PCR; TCRdb keeps in-frame clones, though not all of them. The D gene and trimming were derived from the DNA, and the V and J assignments and clone size from that table. The sample has over 150,000 clones; approximately 80% are singletons. Germline loops: CDR1 SGHRS, CDR2 YFSETQ. Trimming took off 4 bases at V and 9 bases at J, with 17 bases between the two ends. The CDR3 sequence is 14 residues long. What was sequenced was peripheral blood. The chain links TRBV5-1 to TRBJ2-1; maybe TRBD2 (5 bases). The source of this sequence is a woman of 80 years or more with acute or convalescent COVID-19. The chain's CDR3 is CASSKTNPDFEQFF. The CDR3, as DNA: TGCGCCAGCAGCAAAACCAACCCGGACTTTGAGCAGTTCTTC.